This T cell receptor beta chain was obtained from a study of cytomegalovirus exposure and HLA in healthy donors. On the study more broadly: Earlier sequencing of approximately 180 million T cells yielded approximately 100 million unique TCR beta sequences. Whole-study results and caveats: A later analysis found most CMV-associated TCR beta chains apparently HLA-restricted.

The primer mix had 60 Vbeta and 13 Jbeta primers. Method: immunoSEQ multiplex PCR; TCRdb's copy keeps in-frame clones and lacks some. The sample has about 100,000 clones; roughly 78% are singletons. Regarding this clone: Its target is unknown.

Trimming shortened V by 0 bases and J by 1 base, and 10 bases separated the two germline ends. This CDR3 has 16 residues. Looked up from germline, CDR1 is SGHVS and CDR2 is FQNEAQ. The chain combines TRBV7-8 with TRBJ1-5; D remains unclear. The sequence was obtained from a woman aged 55 to 70 in good health and CMV-seronegative. Sequenced: PBMCs. The CDR3 reads CASSLARELSNQPQHF. CDR3 coding DNA: TGTGCCAGCAGCTTAGCGCGGGAACTGAGCAATCAGCCCCAGCATTTT. Based on the CDR3 plus reference TRBV7-8 and TRBJ1-5, the full variable domain is GAGVSQSPRYKVAKRGQDVALRCDPISGHVSLFWYQQALGQGPEFLTYFQNEAQLDKSGLPSDRFFAERPEGSVSTLKIQRTQQEDSAVYLCASSLARELSNQPQHFGDGTRLSIL.